The 21 T cell receptor beta chains below come from one sample, sequenced in a study of cytotoxic CD8 clonotypes in ibrutinib-treated CLL listed by TCRdb under 2021. This specimen's time point label, per the study, means: progressive disease on ibrutinib. Receptor libraries were prepared by the immunoSEQ multiplex PCR assay. Not all clones reach the TCRdb copy of this immuneACCESS table, which keeps in-frame sequences only. Checked studies attribute under half of the gap to unresolved V genes and leave the rest unexplained. This sample gives about 68,000 clones in total; approximately 80% of them show up just once. The ten largest clones take up roughly 7.1% of the sample. The sample consisted of PBMCs, taken at disease progression, from a patient treated with ibrutinib. The receptors derive from a human donor with chronic lymphocytic leukemia.

This clone was seen only a few times. This chain connects TRBV5-8 to TRBJ1-2; D is possibly TRBD1 (5 bases). The V end lost 2 bases, the J end lost 6 bases, and 11 bases lay between the germline ends. Germline CDR1 reads SGHTS; CDR2 reads YDEGEE. CDR3 size: 13 residues. This chain's CDR3 is CASSFAQGNGYTF. In nucleotides, the CDR3 is TGTGCCAGCAGCTTTGCCCAGGGTAATGGCTACACCTTC.

The V gene is TRBV30, the J gene TRBJ1-5; D might be TRBD1 (6 bases). The germline V gene encodes CDR1 GTSNPN and CDR2 SVGIG (reference sequence). This CDR3 comprises 15 residues. V gave up 2 bases and J gave up 4 bases, with 15 bases separating them. The DNA for the CDR3 is TGTGCCTGGAGTAGGAGAGGGACAACTAATCAGCCCCAGCATTTT. Its protein is CAWSRRGTTNQPQHF.

Relative to its sample, this clone is medium-sized. J is TRBJ2-1 and V is TRBV5-1; a possible D gene is TRBD1 (6 bases). Germline CDR1 SGHRS, CDR2 YFSETQ. The CDR3 length is 14 residues. V was trimmed by 6 bases and J by 2 bases, leaving 12 bases between them. The CDR3 loop is CASTETGTYNEQFF. As DNA, the CDR3 is TGCGCCAGCACCGAAACAGGGACCTACAATGAGCAGTTCTTC.

The J gene is TRBJ1-4, the V gene TRBV30; unclear D gene. Germline lookup yields CDR1 GTSNPN and CDR2 SVGIG (reference sequence). The CDR3 totals 11 residues. Trimming left V 0 bases short and J 10 bases short, with 6 bases between. The CDR3 DNA reads as TGTGCCTGGAGTGTTCAGGCAAAACTGTTTTTT. Its translation: CAWSVQAKLFF.

The J gene is TRBJ2-7, the V gene TRBV10-1; D may be TRBD1 or TRBD2 (5 bases each). There are 16 residues in the CDR3. From germline, CDR1 is WNHNN and CDR2 SYGVQD (reference sequence). V dropped 0 bases and J dropped 0 bases, with 12 bases sitting between them. The CDR3 is CASSESSGGASYEQYF. The CDR3 region has the DNA TGCGCCAGCAGTGAGTCGAGCGGTGGGGCCTCCTACGAGCAGTACTTC.

This rearrangement joins TRBV6-1 to TRBJ2-7, with TRBD1 matching over 7 bases. CDR1 MNHNS and CDR2 SASEGT come from the germline V gene. The CDR3 is 14 residues long. The CDR3 region is CASSEEAHSTGFNV. The CDR3 region has the DNA TGTGCCAGCAGTGAAGAGGCACACTCGACAGGGTTCAACGTC.

This sequence joins TRBV2 and TRBJ2-7, with 11 nucleotides matching TRBD2. Germline assignment: CDR1 SNHLY and CDR2 FYNNEI. This CDR3 comprises 14 residues. With V trimmed by 6 bases and J by 3 bases, 4 bases remained unmatched. CDR3 region: CASRDTSGGYEQYF. The CDR3 region has the DNA TGTGCCAGCAGGGACACTAGCGGGGGCTACGAGCAGTACTTC.

The rearrangement links TRBV11-3 to TRBJ2-2, with D hard to call. The CDR3 is 15 residues long. CDR1 SGHNT and CDR2 YENEEA come from the germline V gene. Trimming shortened V by 0 bases and J by 4 bases, and 9 bases separated the two germline ends. The CDR3 spells CASSLDGTGTGELFF. The CDR3, as DNA: TGTGCCAGCAGCTTAGACGGAACCGGCACCGGGGAGCTGTTTTTT.

This chain connects TRBV19 to TRBJ1-2, with D perhaps TRBD1 (6 bases). Germline lookup yields CDR1 LNHDA and CDR2 SQIVND (reference sequence). The ends were cut back, 8 bases at V and 7 bases at J, with 17 bases in the middle. There are 13 residues in the CDR3. The CDR3 here is CASLPTGRFGYTF. CDR3 DNA: TGTGCCAGTCTTCCAACAGGGAGATTTGGCTACACCTTC.

The J gene is TRBJ1-1, the V gene TRBV29-1; the D gene is possibly TRBD1 (5 bases). Trimming stripped 4 bases from V and 10 bases from J, with 10 bases between. Germline CDR1 SQVTM, CDR2 ANQGSEA. The CDR3 spans 10 residues. CDR3 protein: CSVGQGVAFF. As DNA, the CDR3 is TGCAGCGTTGGCCAGGGTGTAGCTTTCTTT.

A single count supports this clone. This sequence joins TRBV9 and TRBJ2-3; 11 nucleotides agree with TRBD2. The V segment lost 4 bases and the J segment 3 bases; nucleotides outside the gene matches: 7. The CDR3 has 16 amino acids. Germline loops: CDR1 SGDLS, CDR2 YYNGEE. The CDR3: CASSSARLAGTDTQYF. In DNA, the CDR3 is TGTGCCAGCAGCTCCGCCCGACTAGCGGGGACAGATACGCAGTATTTT.

This clone was counted between two and nine times. This chain links TRBV5-4 with TRBJ2-7; 10 bases are a match to TRBD2. Trimming cost V 9 bases and J 3 bases; bases outside gene matches: 9. Germline CDR1 is SGHNT and CDR2 is YYREEE (reference sequence). This CDR3 spans 14 amino acids. CDR3 sequence (DNA): TGTGCCACAAGCGGTCCTAGCGGGGGCTACGAGCAGTACTTC. Protein: CATSGPSGGYEQYF.

This clone was counted a few times. The CDR3 protein is CSASGTEPFF. DNA for the CDR3: TGCAGTGCTAGTGGGACCGAACCTTTCTTT. This rearrangement joins TRBV20-1 to TRBJ1-1, with D perhaps TRBD1 (5 bases). The CDR3 totals 10 residues. V was pared by 3 bases and J by 12 bases, with 11 bases between. From germline, CDR1 is DFQATT and CDR2 SNEGSKA (reference sequence).

This chain joins TRBV7-2 and TRBJ1-2; D is unclear. The germline V and J ends were trimmed by 5 bases and 7 bases, with 11 bases remaining between them. Germline lookup yields CDR1 SGHTA and CDR2 FQGNSA. The CDR3 is made up of 12 amino acids. CDR3 sequence (DNA): TGTGCCAGCAGCCCCAACCGTGGTGGCTACACCTTC. Translating it yields CASSPNRGGYTF.

The chain uses TRBV10-3 and TRBJ1-4; D gene uncertain. Trimming took 6 bases from V and 7 from J, leaving 12 bases between them. The CDR3 spans 13 residues. Germline V lookup: CDR1 ENHRY, CDR2 SYGVKD. Here the CDR3 DNA reads TGTGCCATCAGGGAGGCGAGCGGTGAAAAACTGTTTTTT. Translated: CAIREASGEKLFF.

V and J are TRBV27 and TRBJ2-3; D is possibly TRBD1 or TRBD2 (6 bases each). Germline V gives CDR1 MNHEY, CDR2 SMNVEV (reference sequence). This CDR3 has 15 residues. Trimming removed 4 bases from V and 6 bases from J, with 17 bases in between. CDR3 sequence reads: CASSSPRGGWDTQYF. The CDR3 DNA reads TGTGCCAGCAGTTCACCGCGAGGGGGGTGGGATACGCAGTATTTT.

Only one count was recorded for this clone. The rearrangement links TRBV15 to TRBJ1-5; D remains ambiguous. Trimming removed 4 bases at V and 0 bases at J, with 16 bases between. Germline V CDR1 and CDR2: LNHNV, YYDKDF (reference sequence). The length of the CDR3 is 17 residues. The CDR3 region has the DNA TGTGCCACCAGCACAACTAGGACGGCTGTTAGCAATCAGCCCCAGCATTTT. Protein product: CATSTTRTAVSNQPQHF.

The chain is built from TRBV7-2 and TRBJ2-7; D perhaps matches TRBD2 (5 bases). Germline V gene data show CDR1 as SGHTA and CDR2 as FQGNSA. V was pared by 0 bases and J by 2 bases, with 8 bases between. This CDR3 has 14 residues. In DNA, the CDR3 is TGTGCCAGCAGCTTAGCGCCCGGGGCCTACGAGCAGTACTTC. This gives the protein CASSLAPGAYEQYF. The full variable domain, with the rest looked up from reference TRBV7-2 and TRBJ2-7, is GAGVSQSPSNKVTEKGKDVELRCDPISGHTALYWYRQSLGQGLEFLIYFQGNSAPDKSGLPSDRFSAERTGGSVSTLTIQRTQQEDSAVYLCASSLAPGAYEQYFGPGTRLTVT.

This chain joins TRBV12-5 and TRBJ2-7, with a weak D call TRBD2 (5 bases). The CDR3 is 16 amino acids. The germline V gene has CDR1 LGHNT and CDR2 FRNRAP. The CDR3: CARAKTQRNISYEQYF. Written as DNA, the CDR3 is TGTGCCCGCGCTAAGACTCAGCGGAATATTTCCTACGAGCAGTACTTC.

The V gene is TRBV6-5, the J gene TRBJ2-1; D might be TRBD2 (6 bases). V was shortened by 5 bases and J by 12 bases, with 23 bases between the two germline ends. CDR3 length equals 15 residues. Germline V gene data show CDR1 as MNHEY and CDR2 as SVGAGI. This CDR3 reads CASSKRGLATRRQFF. As DNA, the CDR3 is TGTGCCAGCAGTAAACGGGGACTGGCTACGAGGAGGCAGTTCTTC.

This clone was observed a handful of times. The V call is TRBV19, the J call TRBJ1-2, with 7 bases aligning to TRBD1. CDR3 length: 15 amino acids. The ends lost 4 bases at V and 6 bases at J; junction bases unmatched: 11. Germline V lookup: CDR1 LNHDA, CDR2 SQIVND (reference sequence). DNA for the CDR3: TGTGCCAGTAGTAAATACCTCGACAGGGCAGATGGCTACACCTTC. Translated: CASSKYLDRADGYTF.